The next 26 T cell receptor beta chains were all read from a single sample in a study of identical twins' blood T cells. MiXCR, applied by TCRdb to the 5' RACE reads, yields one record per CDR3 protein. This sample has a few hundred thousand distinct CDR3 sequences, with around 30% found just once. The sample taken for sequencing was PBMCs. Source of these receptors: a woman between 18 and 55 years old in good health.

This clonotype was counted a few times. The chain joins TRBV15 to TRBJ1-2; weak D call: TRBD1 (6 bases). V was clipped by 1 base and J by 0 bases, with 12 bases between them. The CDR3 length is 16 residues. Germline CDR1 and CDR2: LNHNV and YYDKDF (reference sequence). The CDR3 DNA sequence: TGTGCCACCAGCAGAGTAGGGGGACCAGCTAACTATGGCTACACCTTC. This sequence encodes CATSRVGGPANYGYTF.

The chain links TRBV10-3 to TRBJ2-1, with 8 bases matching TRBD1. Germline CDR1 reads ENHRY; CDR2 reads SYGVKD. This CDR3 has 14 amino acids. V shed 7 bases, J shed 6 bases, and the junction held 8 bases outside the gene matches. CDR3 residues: CAITPDREVNEQFF. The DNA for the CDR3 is TGTGCCATCACCCCGGACAGGGAGGTCAATGAGCAGTTCTTC.

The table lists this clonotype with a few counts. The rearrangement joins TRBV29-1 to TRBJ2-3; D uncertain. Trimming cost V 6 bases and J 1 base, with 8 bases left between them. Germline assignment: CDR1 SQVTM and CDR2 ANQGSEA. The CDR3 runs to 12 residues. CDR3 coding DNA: TGCAGCGTCGCAGACCGCACAGATACGCAGTATTTT. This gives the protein CSVADRTDTQYF.

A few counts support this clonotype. Here the CDR3 DNA reads TGTGCCAGTGCCCACCGGGGGGCAGAGGAAAAACTGTTTTTT. The encoded protein is CASAHRGAEEKLFF. This sequence joins TRBV19 and TRBJ1-4, with D tentatively TRBD1 (6 bases). The CDR3 loop spans 14 amino acids. Germline CDR1 is LNHDA and CDR2 is SQIVND (reference sequence). The germline V and J ends were trimmed by 8 bases and 8 bases, with 18 bases remaining between them.

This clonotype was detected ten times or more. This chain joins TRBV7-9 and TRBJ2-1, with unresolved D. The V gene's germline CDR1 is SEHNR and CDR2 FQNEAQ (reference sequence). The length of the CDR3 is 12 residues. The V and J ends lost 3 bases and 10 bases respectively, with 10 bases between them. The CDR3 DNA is TGTGCCAGCAGCTTGGTAGGTTGGGAGCAGTTCTTC. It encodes CASSLVGWEQFF.

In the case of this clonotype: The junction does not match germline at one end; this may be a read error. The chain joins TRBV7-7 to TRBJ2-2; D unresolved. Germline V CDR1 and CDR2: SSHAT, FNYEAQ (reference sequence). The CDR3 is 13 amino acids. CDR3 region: CASSLAPAGELFF. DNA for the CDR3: TGTGCTAGCAGCTTAGCACCGGCGGGGGAGCTGTTTTTT.

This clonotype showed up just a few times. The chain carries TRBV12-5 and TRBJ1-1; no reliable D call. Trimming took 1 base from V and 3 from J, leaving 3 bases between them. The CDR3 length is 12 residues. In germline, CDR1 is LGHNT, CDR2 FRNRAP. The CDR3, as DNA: TGTGCTAGTGGTTTGGAGGACACTGAAGCTTTCTTT. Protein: CASGLEDTEAFF.

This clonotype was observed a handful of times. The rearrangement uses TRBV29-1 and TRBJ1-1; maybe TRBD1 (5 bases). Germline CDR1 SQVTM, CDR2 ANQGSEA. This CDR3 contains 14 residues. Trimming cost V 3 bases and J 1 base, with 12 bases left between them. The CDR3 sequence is CSVERDGWNTEAFF. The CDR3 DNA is TGCAGCGTTGAGAGGGACGGTTGGAACACTGAAGCTTTCTTT.

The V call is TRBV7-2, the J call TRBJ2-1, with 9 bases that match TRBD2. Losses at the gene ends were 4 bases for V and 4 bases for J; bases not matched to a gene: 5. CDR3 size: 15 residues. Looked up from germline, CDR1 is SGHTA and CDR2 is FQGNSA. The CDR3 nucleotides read TGTGCCAGCAGCTCGGCTAGCGGGGTATACAATGAGCAGTTCTTC. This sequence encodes CASSSASGVYNEQFF.

DNA for the CDR3: TGCAGCGCCAGGACAGGGGGAAACACCATATATTTT. Its translation: CSARTGGNTIYF. V gene TRBV29-1 combines with J gene TRBJ1-3; 8 bases line up with TRBD1. CDR1 SQVTM and CDR2 ANQGSEA come from the germline V gene. The CDR3 sequence is 12 residues long. Trimming removed 7 bases from V and 4 bases from J; junction bases left unmatched: 3.

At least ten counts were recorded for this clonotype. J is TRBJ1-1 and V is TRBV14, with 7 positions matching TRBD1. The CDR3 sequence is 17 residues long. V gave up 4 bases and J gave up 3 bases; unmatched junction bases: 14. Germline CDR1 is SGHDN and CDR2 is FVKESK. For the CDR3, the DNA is TGTGCCAGCAGCCCACCGGGACAGATATGGAGGGACACTGAAGCTTTCTTT. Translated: CASSPPGQIWRDTEAFF.

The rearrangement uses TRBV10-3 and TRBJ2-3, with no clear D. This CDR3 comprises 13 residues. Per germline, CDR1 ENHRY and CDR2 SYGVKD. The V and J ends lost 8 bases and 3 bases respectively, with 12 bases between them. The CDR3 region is CAIQSANTDTQYF. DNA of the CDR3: TGTGCCATCCAAAGCGCGAATACAGATACGCAGTATTTT.

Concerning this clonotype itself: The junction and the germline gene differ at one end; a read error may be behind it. The CDR3 protein is CASRLAGENTEAFF. The CDR3 DNA reads as TGCGCCAGCAGATTGGCAGGGGAAAACACTGAAGCTTTCTTT. The chain recombines TRBV5-1 with TRBJ1-1, with D possibly TRBD1 on 6 matching bases. Germline assignment: CDR1 SGHRS and CDR2 YFSETQ. The CDR3 extends over 14 amino acids.

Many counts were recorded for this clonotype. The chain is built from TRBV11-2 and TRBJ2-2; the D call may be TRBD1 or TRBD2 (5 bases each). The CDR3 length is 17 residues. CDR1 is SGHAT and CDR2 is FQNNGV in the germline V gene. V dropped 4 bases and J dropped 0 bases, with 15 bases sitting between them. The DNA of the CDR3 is TGTGCCAGCAGCTCCGTTTTGGGGGATACGAACACCGGGGAGCTGTTTTTT. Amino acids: CASSSVLGDTNTGELFF.

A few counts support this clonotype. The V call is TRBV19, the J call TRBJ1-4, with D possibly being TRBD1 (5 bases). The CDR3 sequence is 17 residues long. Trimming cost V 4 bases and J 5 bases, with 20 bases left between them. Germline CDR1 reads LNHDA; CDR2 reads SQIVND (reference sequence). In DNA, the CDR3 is TGTGCCAGTAGTAGGACCGGGGCACGCTGGAACAATGAAAAACTGTTTTTT. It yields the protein CASSRTGARWNNEKLFF.

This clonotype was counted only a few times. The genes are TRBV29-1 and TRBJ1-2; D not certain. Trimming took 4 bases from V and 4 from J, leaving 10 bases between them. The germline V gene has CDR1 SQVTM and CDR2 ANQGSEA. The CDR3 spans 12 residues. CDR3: CSVGNNLYGYTF. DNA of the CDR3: TGCAGCGTTGGGAATAACCTCTATGGCTACACCTTC.

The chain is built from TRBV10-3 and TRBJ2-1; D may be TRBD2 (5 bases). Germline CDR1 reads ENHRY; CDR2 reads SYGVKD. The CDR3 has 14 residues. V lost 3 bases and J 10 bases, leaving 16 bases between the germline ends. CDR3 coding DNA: TGTGCCATCAGTGATACGGCTAGCTCTGGCGAGCAGTTCTTC. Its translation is CAISDTASSGEQFF.

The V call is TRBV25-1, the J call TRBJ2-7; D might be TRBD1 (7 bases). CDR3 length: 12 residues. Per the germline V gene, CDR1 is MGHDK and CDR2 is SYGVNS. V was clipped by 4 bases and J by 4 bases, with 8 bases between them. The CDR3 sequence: CASSAGGYEQYF. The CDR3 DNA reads TGTGCCAGCAGTGCAGGGGGGTACGAGCAGTACTTC.

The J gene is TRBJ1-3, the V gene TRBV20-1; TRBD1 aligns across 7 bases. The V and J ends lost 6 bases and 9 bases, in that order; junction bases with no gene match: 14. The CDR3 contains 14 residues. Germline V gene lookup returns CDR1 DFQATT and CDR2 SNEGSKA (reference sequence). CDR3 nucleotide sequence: TGCAGTGCCCCCGGGACAGAAACTTGGGGCACCATATATTTT. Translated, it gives CSAPGTETWGTIYF.

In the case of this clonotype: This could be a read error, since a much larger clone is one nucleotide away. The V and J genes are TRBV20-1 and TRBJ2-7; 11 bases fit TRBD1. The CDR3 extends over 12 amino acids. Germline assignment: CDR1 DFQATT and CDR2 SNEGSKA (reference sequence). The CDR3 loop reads CGSGTGGYEQYF. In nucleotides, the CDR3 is TGCGGTTCCGGGACAGGGGGATACGAGCAGTACTTC.

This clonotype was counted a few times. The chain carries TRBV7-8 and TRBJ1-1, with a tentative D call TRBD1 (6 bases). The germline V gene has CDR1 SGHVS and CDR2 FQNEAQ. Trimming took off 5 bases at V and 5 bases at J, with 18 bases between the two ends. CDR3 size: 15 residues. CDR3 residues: CASSPVGGPGTEAFF. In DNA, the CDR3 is TGTGCCAGCAGCCCGGTGGGGGGGCCCGGTACTGAAGCTTTCTTT.

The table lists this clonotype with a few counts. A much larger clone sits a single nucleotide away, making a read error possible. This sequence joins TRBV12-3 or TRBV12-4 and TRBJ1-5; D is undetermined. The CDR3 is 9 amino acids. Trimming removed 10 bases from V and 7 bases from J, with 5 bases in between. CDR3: CANGQPQHF. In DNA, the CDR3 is TGTGCCAACGGACAGCCCCAGCATTTT.

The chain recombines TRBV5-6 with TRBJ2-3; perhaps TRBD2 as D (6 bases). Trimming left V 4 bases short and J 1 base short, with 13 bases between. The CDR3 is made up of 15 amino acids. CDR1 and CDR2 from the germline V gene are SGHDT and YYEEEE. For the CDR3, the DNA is TGTGCCAGCAGCATAGTGGGGACTGGCACAGATACGCAGTATTTT. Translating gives CASSIVGTGTDTQYF.

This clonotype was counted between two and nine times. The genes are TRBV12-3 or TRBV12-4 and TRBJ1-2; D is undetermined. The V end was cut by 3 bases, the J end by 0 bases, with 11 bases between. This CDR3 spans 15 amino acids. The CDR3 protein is CASSFRAPTNYGYTF. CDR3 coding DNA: TGTGCCAGCAGTTTTCGGGCACCGACTAACTATGGCTACACCTTC.

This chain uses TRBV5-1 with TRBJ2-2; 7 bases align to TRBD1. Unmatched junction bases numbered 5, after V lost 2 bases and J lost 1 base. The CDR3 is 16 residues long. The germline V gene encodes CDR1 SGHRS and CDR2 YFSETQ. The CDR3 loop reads CASSFERTGNTGELFF. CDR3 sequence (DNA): TGCGCCAGCAGCTTTGAACGGACAGGGAACACCGGGGAGCTGTTTTTT. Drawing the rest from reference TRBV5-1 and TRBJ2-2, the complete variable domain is KAGVTQTPRYLIKTRGQQVTLSCSPISGHRSVSWYQQTPGQGLQFLFEYFSETQRNKGNFPGRFSGRQFSNSRSEMNVSTLELGDSALYLCASSFERTGNTGELFFGEGSRLTVL.

CDR3 sequence: CASSKQGRAGANVLTF. CDR3 bases: TGTGCCAGCAGCAAACAGGGAAGAGCTGGGGCCAACGTCCTGACTTTC. The V and J genes are TRBV19 and TRBJ2-6; possibly TRBD1 for D (6 bases). The CDR3 has 16 amino acids. CDR1 and CDR2 (germline): LNHDA, SQIVND (reference sequence). V was cut by 9 bases and J by 2 bases, with 17 bases left in between.